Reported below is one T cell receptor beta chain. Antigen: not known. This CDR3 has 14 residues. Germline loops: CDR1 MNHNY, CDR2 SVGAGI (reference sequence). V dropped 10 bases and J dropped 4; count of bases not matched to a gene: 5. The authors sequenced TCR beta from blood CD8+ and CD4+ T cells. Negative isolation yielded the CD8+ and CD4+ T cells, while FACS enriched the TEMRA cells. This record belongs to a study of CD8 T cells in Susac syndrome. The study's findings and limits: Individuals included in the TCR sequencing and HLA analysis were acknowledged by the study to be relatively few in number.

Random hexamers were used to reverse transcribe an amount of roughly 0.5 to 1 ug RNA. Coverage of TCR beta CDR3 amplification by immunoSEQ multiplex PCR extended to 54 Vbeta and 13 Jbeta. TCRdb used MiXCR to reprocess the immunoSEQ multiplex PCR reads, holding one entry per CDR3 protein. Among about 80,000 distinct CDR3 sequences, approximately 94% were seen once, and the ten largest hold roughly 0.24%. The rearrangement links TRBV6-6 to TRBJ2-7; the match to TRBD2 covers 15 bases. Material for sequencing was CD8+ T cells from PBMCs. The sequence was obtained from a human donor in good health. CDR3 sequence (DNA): TGTGCCACCGGGGGGACTAGCGGGAGGTACGAGCAGTACGTC. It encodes CATGGTSGRYEQYV.